One sample yielded the 21 T cell receptor beta chains listed below, sequenced in a study of cytomegalovirus exposure and HLA in healthy donors. Sequenced by immunoSEQ multiplex PCR; TCRdb stores in-frame clones only, minus some. The table shows about 160,000 clones, with 88% occurring only once. Sequences were obtained from PBMCs. These TCRs come from a young man in good health and CMV-seronegative.

This clone has just one count. The genes are TRBV5-1 and TRBJ2-7, with a tentative D call TRBD1 (6 bases). Germline-derived CDR1 and CDR2 are SGHRS and YFSETQ. The CDR3 runs to 14 residues. V lost 1 base and J lost 0, with 8 bases in between. The CDR3 is CASSLTGSSYEQYV. The CDR3 DNA reads TGCGCCAGCAGCTTGACAGGGAGCTCCTACGAGCAGTACGTC.

This rearrangement joins TRBV28 to TRBJ2-5; D is perhaps TRBD2 (6 bases). The germline gives CDR1 MDHEN, CDR2 SYDVKM. Trimming pared 3 bases from V and 4 bases from J, leaving 18 bases between. CDR3 length: 16 amino acids. CDR3 loop: CASSLGFQGRRETQYF. In DNA form, the CDR3 reads TGTGCCAGCAGTTTGGGATTCCAAGGGAGGCGAGAGACCCAGTACTTC.

The chain uses TRBV19 and TRBJ2-2, with TRBD1 matching 7 bases. Germline V CDR1 and CDR2: LNHDA, SQIVND (reference sequence). Trimming removed 8 bases from V and 6 bases from J; junction bases left unmatched: 6. This CDR3 is built from 13 residues. DNA of the CDR3: TGTGCCAGTCAAATACAGGGGCCCGGGGAGCTGTTTTTT. Translated, it gives CASQIQGPGELFF.

The chain combines TRBV10-2 with TRBJ2-1; 14 bases line up with TRBD2. The CDR3 contains 17 residues. The germline CDR1 and CDR2 sequences are WSHSY and SAAADI. The V and J ends lost 3 bases and 7 bases, in that order; junction bases with no gene match: 8. CDR3 sequence: CASSDPLGTSGGNEQFF. CDR3 coding DNA: TGCGCCAGCAGTGACCCTCTCGGGACTAGCGGGGGTAATGAGCAGTTCTTC.

Ten or more counts support this clone. The chain uses TRBV4-3 and TRBJ2-3; 9 bases fit TRBD2. Unmatched junction bases numbered 7, after V lost 4 bases and J lost 5 bases. The CDR3 consists of 15 residues. Germline assignment: CDR1 LGHNA and CDR2 YSLEER. The CDR3 protein is CASSPFGGGGDTQYF. The CDR3 region has the DNA TGCGCCAGCAGCCCCTTTGGCGGGGGGGGAGATACGCAGTATTTT.

V usage is TRBV28 and J usage is TRBJ2-7; the D is unclear. The V gene's germline CDR1 is MDHEN and CDR2 SYDVKM. This CDR3 is 14 amino acids long. The V end lost 8 bases, the J end lost 3 bases, and 17 bases lay between the germline ends. This CDR3 is CASAPTALRYEQYF. The CDR3 coding sequence is TGTGCCAGCGCACCCACAGCTCTACGCTACGAGCAGTACTTC.

V and J are TRBV13 and TRBJ1-1; a possible D gene is TRBD1 (5 bases). The CDR3 spans 16 residues. Germline CDR1 reads PRHDT; CDR2 reads FYEKMQ (reference sequence). The ends were cut back, 1 base at V and 6 bases at J, with 18 bases in the middle. The chain's CDR3 is CASSLESADSNAEAFF. The DNA of the CDR3 is TGTGCCAGCAGCTTAGAGTCAGCAGACAGTAACGCTGAAGCTTTCTTT.

Only one count was recorded for this clone. The chain is built from TRBV11-2 and TRBJ1-5; possible D gene TRBD1, 6 bases. The CDR3 runs to 15 residues. Germline V gene lookup returns CDR1 SGHAT and CDR2 FQNNGV. Trimming took 4 bases from V and 3 from J, leaving 13 bases between them. CDR3 region: CASSYSGQPNQPQHF. The CDR3 DNA sequence: TGTGCCAGCAGCTACAGCGGACAGCCCAATCAGCCCCAGCATTTT.

The CDR3 region is CASMDRGLSSNEKLFF. For the CDR3, the DNA is TGTGCCAGCATGGACAGGGGGCTTTCTTCTAATGAAAAACTGTTTTTT. V usage is TRBV2 and J usage is TRBJ1-4, with 11 bases lining up with TRBD1. The CDR3 has 16 amino acids. In germline, CDR1 is SNHLY, CDR2 FYNNEI. The junction had 7 bases not matched to a gene; V was cut back by 7 bases and J by 3 bases.

This rearrangement joins TRBV4-3 to TRBJ2-7, with D tentatively TRBD2 (5 bases). V was clipped by 0 bases and J by 0 bases, with 12 bases between them. Germline lookup yields CDR1 LGHNA and CDR2 YSLEER. This CDR3 is built from 16 residues. As DNA, the CDR3 is TGCGCCAGCAGCCAAGAGGCAGCGGATAGCTCCTACGAGCAGTACTTC. Its protein product is CASSQEAADSSYEQYF.

The V call is TRBV7-9, the J call TRBJ1-2; unclear D gene. V was pared by 2 bases and J by 4 bases, with 11 bases between. Germline V lookup: CDR1 SEHNR, CDR2 FQNEAQ (reference sequence). This CDR3 contains 14 residues. The chain's CDR3 is CASSLSVSAYGYTF. The CDR3 DNA is TGTGCCAGCAGCTTAAGCGTGTCAGCCTATGGCTACACCTTC.

The rearrangement uses TRBV28 and TRBJ1-1, with 7 bases lining up with TRBD1. V shed 5 bases, J shed 5 bases, and the junction held 11 bases outside the gene matches. Germline V CDR1 and CDR2: MDHEN, SYDVKM. CDR3 length: 15 amino acids. CDR3 nucleotide sequence: TGTGCCAGCAGTCGATATCCGACAGGGAGAACTGAAGCTTTCTTT. Its translation is CASSRYPTGRTEAFF.

The chain carries TRBV7-9 and TRBJ2-7; 7 bases fit TRBD1. The junction had 3 bases not matched to a gene; V was cut back by 5 bases and J by 5 bases. This CDR3 is built from 12 residues. Germline loops: CDR1 SEHNR, CDR2 FQNEAQ (reference sequence). The CDR3 is CASSLQGDEQYF. The CDR3 DNA reads TGTGCCAGCAGCCTGCAGGGGGACGAGCAGTACTTC.

The chain has TRBV18 and TRBJ2-7, with a tentative D call TRBD1 (6 bases). The V end was cut by 3 bases, the J end by 3 bases, with 9 bases between. The CDR3 totals 13 residues. Germline V gives CDR1 KGHSH, CDR2 LQKENI. The CDR3 nucleotides read TGTGCCAGCTCACCCGGACAGAACTACGAGCAGTACTTC. Residues: CASSPGQNYEQYF. Drawing the rest from reference TRBV18 and TRBJ2-7, the complete variable domain is NAGVMQNPRHLVRRRGQEARLRCSPMKGHSHVYWYRQLPEEGLKFMVYLQKENIIDESGMPKERFSAEFPKEGPSILRIQQVVRGDSAAYFCASSPGQNYEQYFGPGTRLTVT.

V is TRBV7-2 and J is TRBJ2-5, with 8 bases identical to TRBD1. V was pared by 7 bases and J by 4 bases, with 8 bases of the junction left unmatched. The germline V gene has CDR1 SGHTA and CDR2 FQGNSA. The CDR3 loop spans 14 amino acids. As DNA, the CDR3 is TGTGCCAGCACCGAGACAGGGGTGATAGAGACCCAGTACTTC. Translated: CASTETGVIETQYF.

The genes are TRBV18 and TRBJ2-5, with D tentatively TRBD2 (5 bases). Trimming removed 3 bases at V and 8 bases at J, with 16 bases between. The CDR3 is 14 amino acids. Germline V gene data show CDR1 as KGHSH and CDR2 as LQKENI. The CDR3 spells CASSPGAGGQTQYF. The CDR3 nucleotides are TGTGCCAGCTCACCTGGCGCGGGCGGGCAAACCCAGTACTTC.

V and J are TRBV28 and TRBJ2-3; maybe TRBD2 (5 bases). There are 11 residues in the CDR3. V dropped 6 bases and J dropped 9 bases, with 10 bases sitting between them. Germline V gene lookup returns CDR1 MDHEN and CDR2 SYDVKM. CDR3 residues: CASSEGETQYF. CDR3 nucleotides: TGTGCCAGCAGCGAGGGAGAGACGCAGTATTTT.

This clone was counted a single time. The chain recombines TRBV28 with TRBJ1-4, with D maybe TRBD1 (5 bases). V shed 2 bases and J shed 2 bases, with 12 bases lying between them. The CDR3 sequence is 16 residues long. Germline V gives CDR1 MDHEN, CDR2 SYDVKM. The CDR3 region is CASSLIGAGTNEKLFF. DNA for the CDR3: TGTGCCAGCAGTTTAATTGGGGCTGGGACTAATGAAAAACTGTTTTTT. The full variable domain, completed using reference TRBV28 and TRBJ1-4, is DVKVTQSSRYLVKRTGEKVFLECVQDMDHENMFWYRQDPGLGLRLIYFSYDVKMKEKGDIPEGYSVSREKKERFSLILESASTNQTSMYLCASSLIGAGTNEKLFFGSGTQLSVL.

The chain combines TRBV19 with TRBJ2-7, with D possibly matching TRBD2 (6 bases). Trimming cost V 7 bases and J 4 bases, with 26 bases left between them. The germline gives CDR1 LNHDA, CDR2 SQIVND (reference sequence). The CDR3 has 17 residues. CDR3 sequence: CASTGVEGASDIYEQYF. The CDR3 coding sequence is TGTGCCAGTACCGGAGTGGAAGGTGCTAGCGATATATACGAGCAGTACTTC.

The chain joins TRBV18 to TRBJ1-4; D is unresolved. Germline V gene sequence: CDR1 KGHSH, CDR2 LQKENI. The V and J ends lost 5 bases and 4 bases respectively, with 5 bases between them. This CDR3 spans 12 amino acids. CDR3 DNA sequence: TGTGCCAGCTCAATCATTAATGAAAAACTGTTTTTT. This encodes CASSIINEKLFF. The whole variable domain, remainder taken from reference TRBV18 and TRBJ1-4, is NAGVMQNPRHLVRRRGQEARLRCSPMKGHSHVYWYRQLPEEGLKFMVYLQKENIIDESGMPKERFSAEFPKEGPSILRIQQVVRGDSAAYFCASSIINEKLFFGSGTQLSVL.

The rearrangement joins TRBV11-3 to TRBJ2-5; a weak D match, TRBD2 (6 bases). This CDR3 contains 13 residues. V was cut by 0 bases and J by 5 bases, with 7 bases left in between. CDR1 SGHNT and CDR2 YENEEA come from the germline V gene. CDR3 bases: TGTGCCAGCAGCTTAGATGGGGGGGAGACCCAGTACTTC. Its protein is CASSLDGGETQYF.